This T cell receptor (beta chain) was captured in a study of neoadjuvant anti-PD-1 for oral cavity cancer. Study summary: Patients without progression received a fourth nivolumab dose around day 43, then surgical resection on days 50-56. Study results and caveats: PBMC Gini-index clonality exceeded responders' in non-responders post-nivolumab.

Germline CDR1 reads WNHNN; CDR2 reads SYGVQD (reference sequence). The CDR3 runs to 13 residues. V was shortened by 6 bases and J by 4 bases, with 12 bases between the two germline ends. Concerning this clone: Its antigen remains unidentified.

No culture or expansion preceded analysis of these blood cells. TCRdb's copy holds only in-frame clones and misses some; the assay was immunoSEQ multiplex PCR. The sample records fewer than 40,000 clones, about 86% being singletons. This sequence joins TRBV10-1 and TRBJ1-1, with D hard to call. The material sequenced was PBMCs, taken before nivolumab (anti-PD-1) treatment. This receptor was identified in a person between 40 and 85 years old with oral cavity squamous cell carcinoma. The CDR3 sequence: CASSAVAGTEAFF. CDR3 nucleotide sequence: TGCGCCAGCAGCGCTGTAGCGGGCACTGAAGCTTTCTTT.